These T cell receptor beta chains were read from a single sample in a study of blood T cell repertoires in COVID-19. The table came from immunoSEQ multiplex PCR; TCRdb's copy has only in-frame clones and leaves some out. Here the sample spans 200,000 to 250,000 clones, around 86% being singletons. Sequencing was carried out using peripheral blood. These TCRs come from a man aged 25 to 40 who had recovered from COVID-19. Both conserved end residues are trimmed from each CDR3. Fields, in order: V gene, J gene, clone size, CDR3 protein. The size entry is marked missing in some rows and otherwise reads once, few, many or a size class.

v_call: TRBV7-2; j_call: TRBJ1-3; clone_size: -; cdr3_aa: ASSFSPGNTIY
v_call: TRBV9; j_call: TRBJ2-7; clone_size: -; cdr3_aa: ASSAGTGGYEQY
v_call: TRBV6-5; j_call: TRBJ1-6; clone_size: many; cdr3_aa: ASSRGTGSSVTLH
v_call: TRBV6-5; j_call: TRBJ2-7; clone_size: -; cdr3_aa: ASLGTGAEQY
v_call: TRBV19; j_call: TRBJ1-1; clone_size: -; cdr3_aa: ASSIDQGGGTEAF
v_call: TRBV2; j_call: TRBJ1-5; clone_size: -; cdr3_aa: ASSGQGIYNQPQH
v_call: TRBV12-3/TRBV12-4; j_call: TRBJ2-4; clone_size: -; cdr3_aa: ASSSGPNIQY
v_call: TRBV6-5; j_call: TRBJ2-1; clone_size: -; cdr3_aa: ASSQGQGLYNEQF
v_call: TRBV6-2/TRBV6-3; j_call: TRBJ2-2; clone_size: -; cdr3_aa: ASSSETEANTGELF
v_call: TRBV6-5; j_call: TRBJ2-3; clone_size: -; cdr3_aa: AISLAGGGTDTQY
v_call: TRBV10-3; j_call: TRBJ2-1; clone_size: -; cdr3_aa: ALQRGSSYNEQF
v_call: TRBV19; j_call: TRBJ1-1; clone_size: -; cdr3_aa: ASSTAPRRPEAF
v_call: TRBV2; j_call: TRBJ2-1; clone_size: -; cdr3_aa: ASSAQGLAGGNEQF
v_call: TRBV5-4; j_call: TRBJ2-3; clone_size: -; cdr3_aa: ASSLAPQGASTDTQY
v_call: TRBV11-3; j_call: TRBJ2-2; clone_size: -; cdr3_aa: ASSRGQVVSGELF
v_call: TRBV7-9; j_call: TRBJ2-7; clone_size: -; cdr3_aa: ASSLQGYEQY
v_call: TRBV5-1; j_call: TRBJ2-3; clone_size: -; cdr3_aa: ASSLQGSSTDTQY
v_call: TRBV13; j_call: TRBJ2-1; clone_size: -; cdr3_aa: ASRPTGGFYNEQF
v_call: TRBV6-5; j_call: TRBJ2-3; clone_size: -; cdr3_aa: ASGSSSTDTQY
v_call: TRBV9; j_call: TRBJ2-3; clone_size: -; cdr3_aa: ASSPLLDTQY
v_call: TRBV18; j_call: TRBJ2-6; clone_size: -; cdr3_aa: ASSFQSRGSGANVLT
v_call: TRBV19; j_call: TRBJ2-7; clone_size: -; cdr3_aa: ASSMARAGEQY
v_call: TRBV6-1; j_call: TRBJ1-2; clone_size: few; cdr3_aa: ASSEASGTVTGYT
v_call: TRBV20-1; j_call: TRBJ1-1; clone_size: -; cdr3_aa: SAFGGTEAF
v_call: TRBV18; j_call: TRBJ1-6; clone_size: -; cdr3_aa: ASSLTGTGDNSPLH
v_call: TRBV6-5; j_call: TRBJ2-3; clone_size: -; cdr3_aa: ASSRPGGPDTQY
v_call: TRBV30; j_call: TRBJ1-1; clone_size: many; cdr3_aa: AWTSLGMNTEAF
v_call: TRBV6-5; j_call: TRBJ2-7; clone_size: -; cdr3_aa: ASSYPLRPYEQY
v_call: TRBV2; j_call: TRBJ2-7; clone_size: -; cdr3_aa: ASSELGNRGSEQY
v_call: TRBV27; j_call: TRBJ2-6; clone_size: -; cdr3_aa: ASSSPVGANVLT
v_call: TRBV7-9; j_call: TRBJ2-5; clone_size: -; cdr3_aa: ASSPGETQY
v_call: TRBV30; j_call: TRBJ2-1; clone_size: -; cdr3_aa: AWTRSYSGGAREQF
v_call: TRBV5-1; j_call: TRBJ2-3; clone_size: -; cdr3_aa: ASSWEGRLAGGLDTQY
v_call: TRBV11-3; j_call: TRBJ2-1; clone_size: -; cdr3_aa: ASRYESTRGGGTYNEQF
v_call: TRBV7-9; j_call: TRBJ1-1; clone_size: -; cdr3_aa: ASSLQGEAF
v_call: TRBV10-3; j_call: TRBJ2-3; clone_size: -; cdr3_aa: AISDRRTDTQY
v_call: TRBV2; j_call: TRBJ1-2; clone_size: -; cdr3_aa: ASSTGGNYGYT
v_call: TRBV6-4; j_call: TRBJ1-2; clone_size: -; cdr3_aa: ASSTNGQINYGYT
v_call: TRBV23-1; j_call: TRBJ2-5; clone_size: -; cdr3_aa: ASFTTAPSEETQY
v_call: TRBV7-2; j_call: TRBJ2-3; clone_size: -; cdr3_aa: ASSLPRGGLTDTQY
v_call: TRBV6-5; j_call: TRBJ2-1; clone_size: -; cdr3_aa: ASIGSAGTYNEQF
v_call: TRBV7-8; j_call: TRBJ2-2; clone_size: -; cdr3_aa: ASSFGGYTGELF
v_call: TRBV6-5; j_call: TRBJ2-1; clone_size: -; cdr3_aa: ASSYEPSYGSEQF
v_call: TRBV7-7; j_call: TRBJ1-4; clone_size: once; cdr3_aa: ASSCPGANEKLF
v_call: TRBV7-2; j_call: TRBJ2-1; clone_size: -; cdr3_aa: ASSPSGLAGGFYNEQF
v_call: TRBV3-1/TRBV3-2; j_call: TRBJ1-5; clone_size: -; cdr3_aa: ASSQAEGVDQPQH
v_call: TRBV7-6; j_call: TRBJ1-1; clone_size: -; cdr3_aa: ASSTQGDTEAF
v_call: TRBV7-8; j_call: TRBJ2-5; clone_size: once; cdr3_aa: ASSPGLAQETQY
v_call: TRBV27; j_call: TRBJ1-1; clone_size: -; cdr3_aa: ASSPRPGTGQVEAF
v_call: TRBV6-5; j_call: TRBJ1-2; clone_size: -; cdr3_aa: ASTGGGGYT
v_call: TRBV19; j_call: TRBJ1-5; clone_size: -; cdr3_aa: ASSSLGQGDQPQH